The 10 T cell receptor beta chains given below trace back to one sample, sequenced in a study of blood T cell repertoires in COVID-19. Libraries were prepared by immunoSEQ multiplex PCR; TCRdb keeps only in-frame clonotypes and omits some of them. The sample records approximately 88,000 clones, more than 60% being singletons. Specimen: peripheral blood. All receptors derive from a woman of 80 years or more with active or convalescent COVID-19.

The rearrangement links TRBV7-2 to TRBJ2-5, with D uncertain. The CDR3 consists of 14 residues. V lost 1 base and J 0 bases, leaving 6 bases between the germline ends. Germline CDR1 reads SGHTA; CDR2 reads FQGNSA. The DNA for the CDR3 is TGTGCCAGCAGCTTAGTCCAGGACCAAGAGACCCAGTACTTC. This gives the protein CASSLVQDQETQYF.

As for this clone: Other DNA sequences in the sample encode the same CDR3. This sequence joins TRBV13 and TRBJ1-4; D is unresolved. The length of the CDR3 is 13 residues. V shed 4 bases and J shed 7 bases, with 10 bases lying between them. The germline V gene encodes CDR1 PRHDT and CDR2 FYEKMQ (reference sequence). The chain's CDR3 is CASSSPRGEKLFF. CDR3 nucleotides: TGTGCCAGCAGCTCGCCTCGGGGTGAAAAACTGTTTTTT. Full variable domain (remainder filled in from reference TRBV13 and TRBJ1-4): AAGVIQSPRHLIKEKRETATLKCYPIPRHDTVYWYQQGPGQDPQFLISFYEKMQSDKGSIPDRFSAQQFSDYHSELNMSSLELGDSALYFCASSSPRGEKLFFGSGTQLSVL.

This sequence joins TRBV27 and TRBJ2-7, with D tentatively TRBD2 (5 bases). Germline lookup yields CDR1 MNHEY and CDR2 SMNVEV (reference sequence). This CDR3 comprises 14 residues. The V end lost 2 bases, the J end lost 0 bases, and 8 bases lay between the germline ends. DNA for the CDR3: TGTGCCAGCAGTTTAAGGGAGAGCTCCTACGAGCAGTACTTC. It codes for CASSLRESSYEQYF.

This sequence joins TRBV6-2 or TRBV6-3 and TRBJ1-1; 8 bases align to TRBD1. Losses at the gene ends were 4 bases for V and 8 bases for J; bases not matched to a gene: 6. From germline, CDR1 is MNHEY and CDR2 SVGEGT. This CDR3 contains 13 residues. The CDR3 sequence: CASSSVRGLEAFF. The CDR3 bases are TGTGCCAGCAGTTCGGTCAGGGGGCTCGAAGCTTTCTTT.

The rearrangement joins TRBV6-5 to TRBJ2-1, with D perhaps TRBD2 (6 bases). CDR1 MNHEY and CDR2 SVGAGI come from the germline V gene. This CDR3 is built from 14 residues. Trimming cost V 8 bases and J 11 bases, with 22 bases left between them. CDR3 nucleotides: TGTGCCAGCCAACAGCGGGTACTCTTGTCGAAGCAGTTCTTC. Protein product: CASQQRVLLSKQFF.

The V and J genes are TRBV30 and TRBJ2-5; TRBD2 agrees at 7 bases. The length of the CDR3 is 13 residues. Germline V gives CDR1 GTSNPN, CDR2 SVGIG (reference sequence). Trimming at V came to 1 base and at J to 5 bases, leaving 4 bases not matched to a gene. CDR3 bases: TGTGCCTGGAGTGGGGAGGGAGGGGAGACCCAGTACTTC. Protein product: CAWSGEGGETQYF.

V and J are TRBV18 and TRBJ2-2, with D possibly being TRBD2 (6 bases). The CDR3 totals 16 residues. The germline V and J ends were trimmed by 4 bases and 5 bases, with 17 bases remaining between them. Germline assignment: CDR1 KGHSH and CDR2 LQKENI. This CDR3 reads CASSQGLLLPTGELFF. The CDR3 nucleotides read TGTGCCAGCTCACAGGGACTCCTTCTACCGACCGGGGAGCTGTTTTTT.

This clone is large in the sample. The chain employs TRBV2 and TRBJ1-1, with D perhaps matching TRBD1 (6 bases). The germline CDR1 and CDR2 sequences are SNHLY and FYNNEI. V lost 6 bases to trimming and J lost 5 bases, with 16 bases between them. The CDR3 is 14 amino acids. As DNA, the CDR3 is TGTGCCAGCAGGCCCCAGGGGCCGAGTACTGAAGCTTTCTTT. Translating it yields CASRPQGPSTEAFF.

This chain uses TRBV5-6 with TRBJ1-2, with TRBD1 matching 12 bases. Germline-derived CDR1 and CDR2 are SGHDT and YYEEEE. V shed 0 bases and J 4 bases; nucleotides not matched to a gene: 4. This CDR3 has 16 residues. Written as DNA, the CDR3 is TGTGCCAGCAGCTTGGCGGGACAGGGGGCAGGCTATGGCTACACCTTC. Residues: CASSLAGQGAGYGYTF.

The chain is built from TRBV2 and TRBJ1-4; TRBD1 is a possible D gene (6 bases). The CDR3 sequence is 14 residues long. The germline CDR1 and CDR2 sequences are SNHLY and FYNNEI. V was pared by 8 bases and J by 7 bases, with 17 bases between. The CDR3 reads CASFEGHGIEKLFF. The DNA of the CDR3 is TGTGCCAGCTTCGAGGGACACGGGATTGAAAAACTGTTTTTT. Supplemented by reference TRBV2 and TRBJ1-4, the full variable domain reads EPEVTQTPSHQVTQMGQEVILRCVPISNHLYFYWYRQILGQKVEFLVSFYNNEISEKSEIFDDQFSVERPDGSNFTLKIRSTKLEDSAMYFCASFEGHGIEKLFFGSGTQLSVL.